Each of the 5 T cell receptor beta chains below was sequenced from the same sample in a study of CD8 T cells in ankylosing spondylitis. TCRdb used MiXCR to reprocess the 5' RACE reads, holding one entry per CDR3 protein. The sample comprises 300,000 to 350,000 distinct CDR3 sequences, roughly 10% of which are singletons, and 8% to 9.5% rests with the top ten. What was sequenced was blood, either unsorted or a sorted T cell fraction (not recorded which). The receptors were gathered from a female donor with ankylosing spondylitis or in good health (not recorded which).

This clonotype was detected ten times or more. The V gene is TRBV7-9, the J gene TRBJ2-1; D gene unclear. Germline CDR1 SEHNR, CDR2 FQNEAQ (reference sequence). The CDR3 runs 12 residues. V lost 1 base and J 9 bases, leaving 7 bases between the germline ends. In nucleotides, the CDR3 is TGTGCCAGCAGCTTAGAACTATTTGAGCAGTTCTTC. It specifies CASSLELFEQFF.

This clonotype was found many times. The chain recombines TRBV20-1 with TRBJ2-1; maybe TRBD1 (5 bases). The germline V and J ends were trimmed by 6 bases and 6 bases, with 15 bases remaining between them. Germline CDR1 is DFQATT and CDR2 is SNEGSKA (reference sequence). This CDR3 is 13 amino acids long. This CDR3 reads CSAIPGQPNEQFF. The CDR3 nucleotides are TGCAGTGCCATACCCGGACAACCCAATGAGCAGTTCTTC.

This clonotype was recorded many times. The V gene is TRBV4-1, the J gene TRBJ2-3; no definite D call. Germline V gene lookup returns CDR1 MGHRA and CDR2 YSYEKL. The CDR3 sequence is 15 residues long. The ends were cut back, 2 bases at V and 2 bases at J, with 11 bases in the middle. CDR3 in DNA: TGCGCCAGCAGCCAAAATAAGCGCACCACAGATACGCAGTATTTT. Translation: CASSQNKRTTDTQYF.

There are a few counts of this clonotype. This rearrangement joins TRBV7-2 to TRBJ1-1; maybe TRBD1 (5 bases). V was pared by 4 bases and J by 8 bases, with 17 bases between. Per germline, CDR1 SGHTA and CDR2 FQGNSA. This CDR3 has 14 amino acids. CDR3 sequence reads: CASSSPGGRREAFF. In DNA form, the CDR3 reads TGTGCCAGCAGCTCCCCGGGGGGGAGAAGGGAAGCTTTCTTT.

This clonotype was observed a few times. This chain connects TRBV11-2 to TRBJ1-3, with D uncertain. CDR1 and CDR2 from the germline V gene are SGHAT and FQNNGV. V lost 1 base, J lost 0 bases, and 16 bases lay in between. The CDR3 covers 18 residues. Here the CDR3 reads CASSLGALGGGSGNTIYF. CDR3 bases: TGTGCCAGCAGCTTAGGGGCCCTAGGAGGTGGCTCTGGAAACACCATATATTTT. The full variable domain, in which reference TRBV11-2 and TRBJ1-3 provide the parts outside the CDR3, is EAGVAQSPRYKIIEKRQSVAFWCNPISGHATLYWYQQILGQGPKLLIQFQNNGVVDDSQLPKDRFSAERLKGVDSTLKIQPAKLEDSAVYLCASSLGALGGGSGNTIYFGEGSWLTVV.